What follows describes a single T cell receptor (beta chain). Germline values: CDR1 LGHDT, CDR2 YNNKEL (reference sequence). J lost 3 bases, V lost 1 base, and 5 bases had no gene match. This CDR3 contains 15 residues. This entry is derived from a study of blood T cell repertoires in COVID-19. In the study overall: Material from acute and convalescent COVID-19 was sourced from the United States, Italy and Spain. PBMCs, B-cell-depleted T cells, or T cells were the source of the cDNA or gDNA that made up the material.

Clones were sequenced by immunoSEQ multiplex PCR, and TCRdb holds only the in-frame ones, with some missing. The table shows around 94,000 clones, with 75% to 95% occurring only once. The V call is TRBV3-1 (or the pseudogene TRBV3-2), the J call TRBJ1-2, with 7 positions matching TRBD1. The sequence derives from a man aged 18 to 29 with acute or convalescent COVID-19. The material sequenced was peripheral blood. In DNA form, the CDR3 reads TGTGCCAGCAGCCAAGCCCCCCAGGGGGACTATGGCTACACCTTC. This sequence encodes CASSQAPQGDYGYTF.